Below, 6 T cell receptor beta chains from the same sample are listed, as sequenced in a study of siplizumab effects on memory and regulatory T cells. Here immunoSEQ multiplex PCR was the method, and the copy in TCRdb shows in-frame clones only, minus some. The sample carries about 120,000 clones, around 93% recorded once. Sequenced input: non-Treg CD4+ T cells sorted from blood. These receptors came from a human donor in good health.

This clone was seen just once. The genes are TRBV4-2 and TRBJ2-2; tentatively, D is TRBD2 (5 bases). Germline loops: CDR1 LGHNA, CDR2 YNFKEQ. The V and J ends lost 0 bases and 9 bases respectively, with 14 bases between them. The CDR3 covers 15 residues. CDR3 region: CASSQDLRAGRELFF. As DNA, the CDR3 is TGTGCCAGCAGCCAAGATCTGAGGGCGGGTAGGGAGCTGTTTTTT.

This sequence joins TRBV29-1 and TRBJ2-2; 8 nucleotides agree with TRBD1. The CDR3 spans 14 residues. Germline V CDR1 and CDR2: SQVTM, ANQGSEA. Unmatched junction bases numbered 4, after V lost 6 bases and J lost 1 base. CDR3 nucleotides: TGCAGCGTGGCCGGGACAGGGAACACCGGGGAGCTGTTTTTT. Encoded protein: CSVAGTGNTGELFF.

The chain joins TRBV19 to TRBJ1-6, with D possibly TRBD1 on 5 matching bases. This CDR3 has 13 amino acids. Trimming cost V 6 bases and J 10 bases, with 13 bases left between them. Germline V gene sequence: CDR1 LNHDA, CDR2 SQIVND (reference sequence). The CDR3 DNA reads as TGTGCCAGTAGGAGGGATGAGGGGTCACCCCTCCACTTT. Amino acid sequence: CASRRDEGSPLHF.

The genes are TRBV5-1 and TRBJ2-7; possible D gene TRBD1, 6 bases. Trimming removed 2 bases from V and 0 bases from J, with 15 bases in between. Germline CDR1 SGHRS, CDR2 YFSETQ. The CDR3 consists of 16 residues. CDR3 loop: CASSFVWDKSSYEQYF. The DNA of the CDR3 is TGCGCCAGCAGCTTTGTTTGGGACAAAAGCTCCTACGAGCAGTACTTC.

The rearrangement joins TRBV7-4 to TRBJ1-6, with 8 bases matching TRBD1. Germline lookup yields CDR1 SGHVT and CDR2 SQSDAQ. This CDR3 has 17 amino acids. The ends lost 2 bases at V and 11 bases at J; junction bases unmatched: 14. The CDR3 bases are TGTGCCAGCAGCTTAAAGAATATGTGGACAGGGATCCCACCCCTCCACTTT. The encoded protein is CASSLKNMWTGIPPLHF.

The chain carries TRBV5-1 and TRBJ2-1; 7 bases line up with TRBD1. V gave up 6 bases and J gave up 5 bases; unmatched junction bases: 5. The CDR3 is 13 residues long. Per the germline V gene, CDR1 is SGHRS and CDR2 is YFSETQ. This CDR3 reads CASIGGGNNEQFF. For the CDR3, the DNA is TGCGCCAGCATAGGGGGCGGAAACAATGAGCAGTTCTTC.